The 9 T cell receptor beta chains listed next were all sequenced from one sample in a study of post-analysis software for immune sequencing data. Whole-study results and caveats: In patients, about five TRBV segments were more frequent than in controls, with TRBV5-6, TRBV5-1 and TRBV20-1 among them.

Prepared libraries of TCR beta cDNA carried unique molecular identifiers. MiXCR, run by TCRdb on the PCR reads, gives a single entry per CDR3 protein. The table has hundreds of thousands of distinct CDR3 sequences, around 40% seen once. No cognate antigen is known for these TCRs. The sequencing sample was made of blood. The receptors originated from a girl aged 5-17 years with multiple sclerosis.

The CDR3 DNA reads as TGCGCCAGCAGCCAAGAAGGGACAGGGACAGATACGCAGTATTTT. The encoded protein is CASSQEGTGTDTQYF. This chain joins TRBV4-1 and TRBJ2-3, with TRBD1 matching 9 bases. Germline V CDR1 and CDR2: MGHRA, YSYEKL. The ends lost 0 bases at V and 3 bases at J; junction bases unmatched: 1. The CDR3 sequence is 15 residues long.

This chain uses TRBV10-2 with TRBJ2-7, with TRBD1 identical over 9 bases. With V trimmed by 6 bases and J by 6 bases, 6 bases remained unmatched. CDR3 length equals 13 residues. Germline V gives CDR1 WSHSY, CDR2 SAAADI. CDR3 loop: CASRRDRVAEQYF. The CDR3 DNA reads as TGCGCCAGCAGACGGGACAGGGTGGCCGAGCAGTACTTC.

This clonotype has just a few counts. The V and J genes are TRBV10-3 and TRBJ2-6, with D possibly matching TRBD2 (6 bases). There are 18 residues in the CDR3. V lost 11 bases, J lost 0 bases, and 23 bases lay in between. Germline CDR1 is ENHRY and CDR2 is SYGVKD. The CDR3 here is CASSVAAGQSSGANVLTF. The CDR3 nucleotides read TGTGCCTCATCAGTAGCGGCGGGGCAAAGCTCTGGGGCCAACGTCCTGACTTTC.

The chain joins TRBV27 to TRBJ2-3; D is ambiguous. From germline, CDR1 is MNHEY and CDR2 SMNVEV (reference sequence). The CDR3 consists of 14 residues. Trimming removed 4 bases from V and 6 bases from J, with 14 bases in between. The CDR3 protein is CASSSEDPEDTQYF. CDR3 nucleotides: TGTGCCAGCAGTTCAGAGGACCCTGAGGATACGCAGTATTTT.

The CDR3 DNA reads TGTGCCAGCAGTACAAGGACAGGGGGGAACTATGGCTACACCTTC. Amino acids: CASSTRTGGNYGYTF. The chain is built from TRBV28 and TRBJ1-2; 10 bases fit TRBD1. J gave up 2 bases and V 5 bases, and 5 bases lay outside the gene matches. Germline assignment: CDR1 MDHEN and CDR2 SYDVKM. The CDR3 covers 15 residues.

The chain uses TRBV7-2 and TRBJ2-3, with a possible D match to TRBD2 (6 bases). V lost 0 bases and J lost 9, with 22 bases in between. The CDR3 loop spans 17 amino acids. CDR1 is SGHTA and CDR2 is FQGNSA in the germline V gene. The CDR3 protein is CASSLAGGTGSTHTQYF. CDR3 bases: TGTGCCAGCAGCTTAGCTGGGGGGACGGGCTCGACGCACACGCAGTATTTT.

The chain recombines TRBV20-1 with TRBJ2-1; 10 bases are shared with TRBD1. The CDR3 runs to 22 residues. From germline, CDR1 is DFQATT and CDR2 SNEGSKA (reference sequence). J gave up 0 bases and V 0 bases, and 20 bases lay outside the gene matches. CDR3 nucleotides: TGCAGTGCTAGAGATCCTCGAAATTCCGGGACAGGGGCGAGATACTCCTACAATGAGCAGTTCTTC. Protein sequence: CSARDPRNSGTGARYSYNEQFF.

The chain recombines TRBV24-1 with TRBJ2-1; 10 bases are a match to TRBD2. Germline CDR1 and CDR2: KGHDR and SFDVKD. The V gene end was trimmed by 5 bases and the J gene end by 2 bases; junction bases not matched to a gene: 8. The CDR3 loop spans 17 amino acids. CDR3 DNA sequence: TGTGCCACCAGTGGACTAGCGGGCCGAGACCCCTACAATGAGCAGTTCTTC. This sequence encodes CATSGLAGRDPYNEQFF.

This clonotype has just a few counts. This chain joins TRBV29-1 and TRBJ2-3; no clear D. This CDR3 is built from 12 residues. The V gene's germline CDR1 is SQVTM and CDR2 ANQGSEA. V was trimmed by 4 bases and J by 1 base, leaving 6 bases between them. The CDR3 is CSVVGGTDTQYF. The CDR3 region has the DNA TGCAGCGTTGTTGGTGGCACAGATACGCAGTATTTT.